Sequencing of this T cell receptor (beta chain) was carried out in a study of spatial heterogeneity in lung cancer. Study-wide results and caveats: TCRs found ubiquitously expanded in tumor appeared in blood more at resection than at follow-up.

For this clonotype: Its matching antigen is unknown.

TCRdb recomputed calls from the 5' RACE reads with MiXCR, one row per CDR3 protein. The sample has around 45,000 distinct CDR3 sequences; 12% to 15% are singletons. Time point reported: sample taken at primary tumor resection. The input material, whole RNA from tumor, nontumor lung or frozen PBMC, was sequenced unsorted. This sequence was found in a male donor with early-stage non-small cell lung cancer. The sample consisted of PBMCs, taken at surgery.

The CDR3: CASCIQGNTEAFF. The CDR3 bases are TGTGCCAGCTGCATACAGGGAAACACTGAAGCTTTCTTT. The gene calls are TRBV2 and TRBJ1-1; weak D call: TRBD1 (6 bases). Trimming took 8 bases from V and 2 from J, leaving 12 bases between them. The CDR3 runs to 13 residues. Germline CDR1 is SNHLY and CDR2 is FYNNEI.